The clone carrying this TCR beta chain appeared many times. Antigen: not known. The data were taken from a study of T-cell memory formation after mild COVID-19. Study-wide points: The study found balanced CD4/CD8 in clones contracting day 15 to 85 and a CD4+ lean in later expanders. Memory cells collected pre-infection included some clones that later responded, suggesting cross-reactive memory joined.

Germline values: CDR1 SGHRS, CDR2 YFSETQ. V was shortened by 1 base and J by 4 bases, with 11 bases between the two germline ends. The CDR3 runs to 15 residues. Via MiXCR, TCRdb re-called the 5' RACE reads, giving one row per CDR3 protein. The table has about 180,000 distinct CDR3 sequences, roughly 16% seen once. The source is an adult woman who had mild COVID-19 (a few samples of this study predate the infection). Cell type and time point are not known. The chain links TRBV5-1 to TRBJ2-2, with unresolved D. The material sequenced was PBMCs or a T cell subset sorted from them (not recorded which). The chain's CDR3 is CASSLKPSGTGELFF. The CDR3, as DNA: TGCGCCAGCAGCTTGAAACCCTCGGGCACCGGGGAGCTGTTTTTT. Using reference TRBV5-1 and TRBJ2-2 for the parts outside the CDR3, the full variable domain is KAGVTQTPRYLIKTRGQQVTLSCSPISGHRSVSWYQQTPGQGLQFLFEYFSETQRNKGNFPGRFSGRQFSNSRSEMNVSTLELGDSALYLCASSLKPSGTGELFFGEGSRLTVL.